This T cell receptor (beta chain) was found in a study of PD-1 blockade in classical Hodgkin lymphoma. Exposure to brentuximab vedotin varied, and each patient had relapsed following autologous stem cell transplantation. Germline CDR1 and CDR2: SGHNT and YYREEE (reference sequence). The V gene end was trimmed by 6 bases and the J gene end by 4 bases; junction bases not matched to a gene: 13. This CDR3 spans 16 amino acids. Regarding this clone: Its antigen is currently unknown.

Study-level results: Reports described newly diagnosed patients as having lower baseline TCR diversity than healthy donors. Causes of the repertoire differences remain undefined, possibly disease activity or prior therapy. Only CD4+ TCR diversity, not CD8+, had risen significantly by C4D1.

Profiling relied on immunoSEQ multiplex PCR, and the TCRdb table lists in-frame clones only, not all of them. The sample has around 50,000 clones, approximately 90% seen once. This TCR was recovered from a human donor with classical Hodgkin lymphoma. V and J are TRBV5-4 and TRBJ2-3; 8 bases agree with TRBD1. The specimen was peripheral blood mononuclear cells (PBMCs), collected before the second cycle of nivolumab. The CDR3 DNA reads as TGTGCCAGCAAAGATCGACAGGGGTCCCCCTCAGATACGCAGTATTTT. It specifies CASKDRQGSPSDTQYF.